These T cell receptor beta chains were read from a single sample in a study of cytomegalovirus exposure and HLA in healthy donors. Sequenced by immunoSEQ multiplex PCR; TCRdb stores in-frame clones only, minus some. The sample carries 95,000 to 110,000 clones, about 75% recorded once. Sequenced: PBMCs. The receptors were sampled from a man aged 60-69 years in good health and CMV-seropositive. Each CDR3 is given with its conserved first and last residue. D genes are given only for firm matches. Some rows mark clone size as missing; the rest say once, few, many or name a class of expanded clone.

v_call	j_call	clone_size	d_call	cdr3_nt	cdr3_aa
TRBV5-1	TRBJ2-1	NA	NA	TGCGCCAGCACCTTAGGGGGAAAGGGGATGGATTCCTACAATGAGCAGTTCTTC	CASTLGGKGMDSYNEQFF
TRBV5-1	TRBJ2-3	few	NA	TGCGCCAGCAGCTTACCGTCAGGGGTAGATACGCAGTATTTT	CASSLPSGVDTQYF
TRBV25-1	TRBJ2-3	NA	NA	TGTGCCAGCAGTGAATTACGGGATACGCAGTATTTT	CASSELRDTQYF
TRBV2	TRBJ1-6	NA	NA	TGTGCCAGCACTTGGGACACCTCCTATAATTCACCCCTCCACTTT	CASTWDTSYNSPLHF
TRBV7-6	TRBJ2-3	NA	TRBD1	TGTGCCAGCAGCTCGAGCCGCGGACAGGGGGAGACATGGAGTACGCAGTATTTT	CASSSSRGQGETWSTQYF
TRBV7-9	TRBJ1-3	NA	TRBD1	TGTGCCAGCAGCTCTCGACAGGGCTCTGGAAACACCATATATTTT	CASSSRQGSGNTIYF
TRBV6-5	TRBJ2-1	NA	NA	TGTGCCAGCAGTTACTCCTCGATCAGCTCCTACAATGAGCAGTTCTTC	CASSYSSISSYNEQFF
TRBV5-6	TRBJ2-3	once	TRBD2	TGTGCCAGCAGCTTGGCCCGGGGGGGCAGCACAGATACGCAGTATTTT	CASSLARGGSTDTQYF
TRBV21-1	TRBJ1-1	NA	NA	TGTGCCAGCAGCCGTCCCGGGACAGGGGACGGTGACACTGAAGCTTTCTTT	CASSRPGTGDGDTEAFF
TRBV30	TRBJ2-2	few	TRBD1	TGTGCCTGGAGTGTCGACAGGGGACGGGAAACCGGGGAGCTGTTTTTT	CAWSVDRGRETGELFF
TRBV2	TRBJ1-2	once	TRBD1	TGTGCCAGCAGTGGTTTCGGACAGGGGTATGGCTACACCTTC	CASSGFGQGYGYTF
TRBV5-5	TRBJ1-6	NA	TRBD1	TGTGCCAGCAGCTTGGGCAGGGGGCGGGATTCACCCCTCCACTTT	CASSLGRGRDSPLHF
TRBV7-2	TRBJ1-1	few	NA	TGTGCCAGCAGCGCGACAGATTTGAACACTGAAGCTTTCTTT	CASSATDLNTEAFF
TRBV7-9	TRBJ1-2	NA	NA	TGTGCCAGCAGCACAGTTATGACAGGATCCTATGGCTACACCTTC	CASSTVMTGSYGYTF
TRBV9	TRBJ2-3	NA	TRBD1	TGTGCCAGCAGCGTAGAGGCGGGCAGGGGGTGGGGCACAGATACGCAGTATTTT	CASSVEAGRGWGTDTQYF
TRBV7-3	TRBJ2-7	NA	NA	TGTGCCAGCAGCTCCGGACCTGGTAGCGGCGAGCAGTACTTC	CASSSGPGSGEQYF
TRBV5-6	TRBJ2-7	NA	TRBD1	TGTGCCAGCAGCTTCGGACAGGGGCGATACGAGCAGTACTTC	CASSFGQGRYEQYF
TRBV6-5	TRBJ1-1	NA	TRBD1	TGTGCCAGCAGCCCCAGGGGGTACACTGAAGCTTTCTTT	CASSPRGYTEAFF
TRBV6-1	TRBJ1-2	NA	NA	TGCGCCAGCACCAGACTGGAAGGATCCGCGGGTGGCTACACCTTC	CASTRLEGSAGGYTF
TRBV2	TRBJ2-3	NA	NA	TGTGCCAGCAGTGAACAGGGGTTTAGCACAGATACGCAGTATTTT	CASSEQGFSTDTQYF
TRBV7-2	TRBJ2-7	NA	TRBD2	TGTGCCAGCAGCCGACTAGCGGGGGTCTACGAGCAGTACTTC	CASSRLAGVYEQYF
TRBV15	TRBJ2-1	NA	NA	TGTGCCACCAGCAGAGATACAAATGAGCAGTTCTTC	CATSRDTNEQFF
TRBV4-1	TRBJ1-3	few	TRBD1	TGCGCCAGCAGCCAAGAAGGGACAGCCCCAAACACCATATATTTT	CASSQEGTAPNTIYF
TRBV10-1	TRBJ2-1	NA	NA	TGCGCCAGCAGTGAGTCGACGGGAAATGAGCAGTTCTTC	CASSESTGNEQFF
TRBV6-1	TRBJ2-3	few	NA	TGTGCCAGCATGGACACCCTAAGCACAGATACGCAGTATTTT	CASMDTLSTDTQYF
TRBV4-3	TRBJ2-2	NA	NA	TGCGCCAGCAGCCAACAAACAGGTTCTAACACCGGGGAGCTGTTTTTT	CASSQQTGSNTGELFF
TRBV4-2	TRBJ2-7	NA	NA	TGTGCCAGCAGCCAAGAGTACAGGGACCCTTTCTACGAGCAGTACTTC	CASSQEYRDPFYEQYF
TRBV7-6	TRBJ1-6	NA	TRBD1	TGTGCCAGCAGCTCGGGACAGGGTGAAAATTCACCCCTCCACTTT	CASSSGQGENSPLHF
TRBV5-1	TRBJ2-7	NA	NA	TGCGCCAGCAGCTTGGGCGGGGAGAACGAGCAGTACTTC	CASSLGGENEQYF
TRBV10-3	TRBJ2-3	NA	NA	TGTGCCATCACCCGAGACAGGTACCGCACAGATACGCAGTATTTT	CAITRDRYRTDTQYF
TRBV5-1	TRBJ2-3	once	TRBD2	TGCGCCAGCAGCGGTACTAGCGGGGGGGACACCACAGATACGCAGTATTTT	CASSGTSGGDTTDTQYF
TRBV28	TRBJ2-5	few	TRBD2	TGTGCCAGCAGCGACCAGGCTCGGGGGGGAGAGACCCAGTACTTC	CASSDQARGGETQYF
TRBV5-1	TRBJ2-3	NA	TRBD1	TGCGCCAGCAGCCTGGACAGGCCAGATTACGGAGATACGCAGTATTTT	CASSLDRPDYGDTQYF
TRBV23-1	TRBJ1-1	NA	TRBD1	TGCGCCAGCAGTCAAATAACCCGACAGGGGAATAAGGGTGAAGCTTTCTTT	CASSQITRQGNKGEAFF
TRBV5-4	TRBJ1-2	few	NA	TGTGCCAGCAGCTTAGGGGGGGGCGAGGACTATGGCTACACCTTC	CASSLGGGEDYGYTF
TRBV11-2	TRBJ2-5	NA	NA	TGTGCCAGCAGCTTAATCCTACAGGGGACCCAGTACTTC	CASSLILQGTQYF
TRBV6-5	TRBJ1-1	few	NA	TGTGCCACCCAACAGAACACTGAAGCTTTCTTT	CATQQNTEAFF
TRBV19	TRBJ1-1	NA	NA	TGTGCCAGTACTAACTGGGGGGGGAACACTGAAGCTTTCTTT	CASTNWGGNTEAFF
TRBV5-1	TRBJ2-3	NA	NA	TGCGCCAGCAGCTTGGCCCCCCGGGGGTCTAGCACAGATACGCAGTATTTT	CASSLAPRGSSTDTQYF